This T cell receptor (beta chain) was recorded in a study of CD8 T cells in Susac syndrome. Study outcomes and limitations: Individuals included in the TCR sequencing and HLA analysis were acknowledged by the study to be relatively few in number.

CD8+ and CD4+ T cells from blood underwent TCR beta sequencing. The patients who served as multiple sclerosis controls were treatment-naive and had stable or active relapsing-remitting disease that fulfilled the revised McDonald criteria. This clonotype was seen once. Its target is unknown. It was with random hexamers that 0.5 to 1 ug RNA was reverse transcribed. Across 54 Vbeta and 13 Jbeta, TCR beta CDR3 was amplified with immunoSEQ multiplex PCR. Via MiXCR, TCRdb re-called the immunoSEQ multiplex PCR reads, giving one row per CDR3 protein. The sample records 250,000 to 350,000 distinct CDR3 sequences, more than 75% being singletons. The germline V and J ends were trimmed by 0 bases and 8 bases, with 14 bases remaining between them. CDR3 length: 14 residues. CDR1 and CDR2 (germline): SGHDT, YYEEEE.

The V gene is TRBV5-6, the J gene TRBJ1-2; D perhaps matches TRBD1 (6 bases). Sample: CD8+ T cells from PBMCs. The TCR comes from a human donor with multiple sclerosis. In DNA form, the CDR3 reads TGTGCCAGCAGCTTGGGAGTGGGGGCAGAAGGCTACACCTTC. Its protein product is CASSLGVGAEGYTF. Full variable domain (missing parts from reference TRBV5-6 and TRBJ1-2): DAGVTQSPTHLIKTRGQQVTLRCSPKSGHDTVSWYQQALGQGPQFIFQYYEEEERQRGNFPDRFSGHQFPNYSSELNVNALLLGDSALYLCASSLGVGAEGYTFGSGTRLTVV.